This T cell receptor (beta chain) was captured by sequencing in a study of glioma-infiltrating T cells. About the research overall: Blood libraries targeted about 4- to 11-fold coverage of 1 million or so T cells.

At least ten counts were recorded for this clonotype. Its matching antigen is unknown. TCR alpha and beta CDR3 regions were amplified from RNA using iRepertoire nested multiplex PCR. One entry per CDR3 protein, called by TCRdb with MiXCR from the multiplex PCR reads. The sample contains more than 300,000 distinct CDR3 sequences, 41% of which appear only once. V trimming: 2 bases; J trimming: 0 bases; junction bases outside the gene matches: 4. CDR1 is DFQATT and CDR2 is SNEGSKA in the germline V gene (reference sequence). This CDR3 is 14 amino acids long. The study's findings and limits: Shared blood CDR3 signature motifs marked patients with low tissue-blood divergence. CDR3 overlap between tissue and blood was very small.

The genes are TRBV20-1 and TRBJ2-7; 7 nucleotides align to TRBD1. Sequencing was performed on glioma tissue, nonneoplastic brain tissue, or PBMCs (not recorded which). The sequence was collected from a human donor with low-grade glioma or glioblastoma, undergoing nonglioma brain surgery, or in good health (not recorded which). The CDR3 spells CSARRGPSSYEQYF. The CDR3 nucleotides are TGCAGTGCTAGAAGGGGGCCAAGCTCCTACGAGCAGTACTTC.